This T cell receptor beta chain was sequenced during a study of T cell changes during pregnancy in multiple sclerosis. Profiling relied on immunoSEQ multiplex PCR, and the TCRdb table lists in-frame clones only, not all of them. The sample shows about 68,000 clones, around 90% of them seen only once. Germline-derived CDR1 and CDR2 are SGHVS and FNYEAQ. After removal of 0 bases from V and 4 bases from J, the junction contained 7 bases not matched to a gene. The CDR3 length is 17 residues. This clone was detected once. The sequence was obtained from a female donor with multiple sclerosis, enrolled in a pregnancy study. The sequences come from peripheral blood, collected in the second trimester of pregnancy. This chain joins TRBV7-6 and TRBJ2-3; 10 nucleotides line up with TRBD2. CDR3 sequence reads: CASSLALSGGLPDTQYF. For the CDR3, the DNA is TGTGCCAGCAGCTTAGCGCTTAGCGGGGGGCTGCCAGATACGCAGTATTTT.